This TCR beta chain emerged from a study of blood T cell repertoires in COVID-19. Authors' analysis steps: Reference gene primer amplification in the assay estimated nucleated cell counts. The method was immunoSEQ multiplex PCR; TCRdb's version includes in-frame clones alone and lacks a portion of them. Clone size and the V and J calls come from that table; the DNA yielded D and trimming. This table holds over 200,000 clones, more than 70% found once. This TCR derives from a middle-aged man with active or convalescent COVID-19. The source material was peripheral blood.

The CDR3 sequence is CARSLQWGNTIYF. CDR3 coding DNA: TGTGCCAGAAGCTTGCAGTGGGGAAACACCATATATTTT. The chain is built from TRBV5-3 and TRBJ1-3; D ambiguous. TRBV5-3 is annotated as an ORF whose role is uncertain. The CDR3 is 13 amino acids. Trimming left V 1 base short and J 4 bases short, with 6 bases between.